The clone carrying this T cell receptor beta chain was detected only a few times. What it binds is not known. This sample is drawn from a study of blood T cells in healthy people across ages. Study-wide results and limits: PBMCs that were unsorted prevented a conclusive naive versus antigen-experienced comparison.

Germline CDR1 and CDR2: SEHNR and FQNEAQ (reference sequence). This CDR3 contains 15 residues. The J segment lost 5 bases and the V segment lost 5 bases, leaving 10 bases of the junction unmatched. Primers used in a second PCR of about 7 to 11 cycles were a sample-barcoded 5' primer and a J-beta primer mix. TCRdb passed the 5' RACE reads through MiXCR, listing each CDR3 protein once. The table includes approximately 830,000 distinct CDR3 sequences, around 68% detected once. Donor samples were obtained from healthy Caucasian individuals from Russia, aged about 6 to 100. The chain carries TRBV7-9 and TRBJ2-5; 8 bases align to TRBD2. This TCR came from a young man in good health. The sequenced material came from blood. Written as DNA, the CDR3 is TGTGCCAGCAGCCCCCGACTAGCGTCACAGGAGACCCAGTACTTC. As protein: CASSPRLASQETQYF.